This passage covers 7 T cell receptor beta chains from one sample sequenced in a study of T cell repertoires in cytomegalovirus infection. In TCRdb, the reads were re-called with MiXCR into one record per CDR3 protein. The repertoire has 100,000 to 150,000 distinct CDR3 sequences, 8% to 9% of them found once; the top ten carry over 9%. Sample: PBMCs. Receptors originate from a human donor in good health (CMV status not recorded). Some clones in this sample may be carry-over from other donors' samples.

This clonotype appeared a few times. The chain uses TRBV28 and TRBJ1-5; TRBD1 matches at 7 bases. Per the germline V gene, CDR1 is MDHEN and CDR2 is SYDVKM. The trim removed 9 bases at V and 6 bases at J, leaving 8 bases unmatched. The CDR3 runs 13 residues. CDR3 nucleotide sequence: TGTGCCAGTTCAAGACAGGGTGGTCAGCCCCAGCATTTT. It yields the protein CASSRQGGQPQHF.

This clonotype was seen only a few times. In DNA form, the CDR3 reads TGTGCCAGCAGCCGATTTCTCACTGAAGCTTTCTTT. Translation gives CASSRFLTEAFF. The chain is built from TRBV7-9 and TRBJ1-1; D gene unclear. Germline V gene data show CDR1 as SEHNR and CDR2 as FQNEAQ (reference sequence). The V end lost 5 bases, the J end lost 4 bases, and 8 bases lay between the germline ends. The CDR3 extends over 12 amino acids.

This clonotype was seen ten or more times. J is TRBJ2-7 and V is TRBV6-5; 9 nucleotides align to TRBD1. This CDR3 comprises 13 residues. Germline V gene sequence: CDR1 MNHEY, CDR2 SVGAGI. Trimming cost V 3 bases and J 7 bases; bases outside gene matches: 4. CDR3 loop: CASSYGQGLEQYF. DNA of the CDR3: TGTGCCAGCAGTTATGGACAGGGGCTGGAGCAGTACTTC.

There are many counts of this clonotype. This chain connects TRBV29-1 to TRBJ2-1, with 10 bases that match TRBD2. The V and J ends lost 4 bases and 0 bases, in that order; junction bases with no gene match: 6. CDR1 and CDR2 (germline): SQVTM, ANQGSEA. This CDR3 region has 16 residues. In DNA, the CDR3 is TGCAGCGTTGTAACTAGCGGGGTCAGCTCCTACAATGAGCAGTTCTTC. Amino acid sequence: CSVVTSGVSSYNEQFF.

This clonotype was observed at least ten times. The chain links TRBV2 to TRBJ2-1; 11 bases line up with TRBD2. With 1 base clipped from V and 6 bases from J, the junction kept 11 bases outside the gene matches. The CDR3 totals 18 residues. Germline CDR1 and CDR2: SNHLY and FYNNEI. The CDR3 DNA reads TGTGCCAGCAGTGAAGATTTGGGGGGACTAGCGGCGTTCAATGAGCAGTTCTTC. Protein sequence: CASSEDLGGLAAFNEQFF. Full variable domain (rest looked up from reference TRBV2 and TRBJ2-1): EPEVTQTPSHQVTQMGQEVILRCVPISNHLYFYWYRQILGQKVEFLVSFYNNEISEKSEIFDDQFSVERPDGSNFTLKIRSTKLEDSAMYFCASSEDLGGLAAFNEQFFGPGTRLTVL.

At least ten counts were recorded for this clonotype. The J gene is TRBJ1-2, the V gene TRBV5-6; 7 bases align to TRBD1. The V segment lost 4 bases and the J segment 4 bases; nucleotides outside the gene matches: 10. CDR3 length equals 15 residues. Germline-derived CDR1 and CDR2 are SGHDT and YYEEEE. In nucleotides, the CDR3 is TGTGCCAGCAGCCAGACAGGGATGGAATCCTATGGCTACACCTTC. Translated, it gives CASSQTGMESYGYTF.

In its sample, this clonotype was seen many times. The CDR3 DNA follows: TGTGCCAGCAGCTTACATCTCAGGGGACCCACTGGAAACACCATATATTTT. Encoded protein: CASSLHLRGPTGNTIYF. The chain employs TRBV7-6 and TRBJ1-3, with D perhaps matching TRBD1 (6 bases). V was pared by 2 bases and J by 2 bases, with 16 bases between. Germline V gene data show CDR1 as SGHVS and CDR2 as FNYEAQ. This CDR3 is built from 17 residues.